This entry concerns a single TCR beta chain. The sample holds many counts of this clonotype. Its antigen has not been determined. Qualities for individual bases were not recorded, and no much larger clone is one base off. Libraries were built with RACE. For sequencing, a NextSeq 500 was employed. Library preparation attached unique molecular identifiers to individual cDNA molecules for quantitative, reproducible TCR counting. Both TCR alpha and TCR beta chains were sequenced from each blood RNA sample. The original pipeline was this. The median number of TCRs per sample was some 100,000, ranging from roughly 20,000 to 700,000. V, J and CDR3 annotation of the TCR reads was carried out using the Decombinator software suite. For the PS versus PT1 abundance plots, all samples were subsampled to the same number of TCRs (28,000). TCRs were defined as expanded if absent before sensitization and observed at least eight times at the 2-week time point. The public reads were quality trimmed at Q25 with fastp and then assembled into clones with MiXCR by TCRdb, keeping productive beta chains. Every distinct CDR3 protein forms one entry, paired with its most common genes and DNA. For this entry, the V and J calls and clone size follow TCRdb and not the study's own pipeline. For this sample the table gives more than 250,000 distinct CDR3 sequences, of which around 7% were detected only once. Together, the top ten hold around 1.2% of the sample.

The time point label of this sample denotes: pre-sensitization, week 0. Explained via the paper, the treatment or condition label denotes: therapeutic diphenylcyclopropenone sensitization with weekly scalp DPC. At every patch-test visit, the blood draw took place before the patch test was put on. Patients were considered eligible if aged 18 to 70, diagnosed with alopecia and deemed suitable for DPC therapy, and patients were excluded if pregnant. Total RNA was extracted from unfractionated whole blood collected in Tempus Blood RNA tubes. The sample belongs to a study of human T cells and chemical hapten exposure (dated by TCRdb to the early 2020s). A note on the overall study: For sensitization, 2% DPC in acetone was applied to a 2 cm by 2 cm area of upper inner arm skin. Throughout the roughly 23-week study period, patients were also given weekly therapeutic DPC doses on the scalp. Patch testing was performed on the upper back with Finn chambers containing 0.01% DPC, and the patch tests were scored after 6 days according to International Contact Dermatitis Research Group standards. The patient cohort, mostly female, included alopecia areata with under or over 50% scalp involvement, alopecia totalis and alopecia universalis. Libraries were pooled for sequencing, and per-sample TCR yields varied mainly because of small differences in library volumes within the pool. Peripheral blood TCR repertoire changes were tracked in vivo in alopecia patients during primary and secondary sensitization to the hapten diphenylcyclopropenone (DPC). Blood samples were taken from patients before sensitization (week 0) and then at 2, 6 and about 24 weeks after DPC sensitization. Blood for TCR sequencing was provided by twenty-nine alopecia patients at one to four time points (pre-sensitization, 2, 6 and 24 weeks).

V loses 0 bases of germline sequence and J loses 3 bases, and the interval between the two ends is 17 bases. From a lookup of the germline V gene, CDR1 and CDR2 are LGHNA and YSLEER. Counted from cysteine to phenylalanine, this CDR3 has 18 amino acids. The CDR3 DNA has 54 bases and is translated from base 1. On the study overall, not on this receptor specifically: Patch test score correlated positively with the number of PT1 expanded TCRs, reaching significance at thresholds 8, 16 and 32 but not at 4. DPC sensitization did not change the number of TCRs with a frequency above 1 in 1000, and there was no evidence of changes in global repertoire structure. Repeated subsampling changed both the strength of the expansion versus patch-test correlation and the threshold at which that correlation became significant. Because all patients had alopecia, a presumed autoimmune disease, the immune response of the patients might differ from that of healthy individuals. Significantly more large CDR3 similarity clusters were formed by expanded TCRs than by pre-sensitization or healthy control sets, consistent with antigen-driven responses.

Sample: whole blood, taken in connection with sensitization to the hapten diphenylcyclopropenone (DPC). The chain uses TRBV4-3 and TRBJ1-4; the D region possibly corresponds to TRBD1 (5 bases align). The source of this sequence is a man between 18 and 29 years old with alopecia areata. Some clones in this sample may be carry-over from other donors' samples. The nucleotides read TGCGCCAGCAGCCAAGATTTTTCGTCCGGGGGAGCTAATGAAAAACTGTTTTTT. This yields the protein CASSQDFSSGGANEKLFF.